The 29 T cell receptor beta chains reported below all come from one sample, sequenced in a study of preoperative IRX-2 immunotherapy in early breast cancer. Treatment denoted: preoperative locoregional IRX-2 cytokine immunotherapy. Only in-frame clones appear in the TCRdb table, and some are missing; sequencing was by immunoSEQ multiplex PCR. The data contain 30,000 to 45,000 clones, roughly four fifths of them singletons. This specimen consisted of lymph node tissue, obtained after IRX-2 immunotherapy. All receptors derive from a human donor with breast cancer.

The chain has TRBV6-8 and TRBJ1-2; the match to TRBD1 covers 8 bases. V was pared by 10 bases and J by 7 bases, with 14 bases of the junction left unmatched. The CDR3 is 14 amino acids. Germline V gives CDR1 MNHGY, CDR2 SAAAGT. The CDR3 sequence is CAIASGYRGTGYTF. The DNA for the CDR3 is TGTGCCATCGCGTCGGGTTACAGGGGGACTGGCTACACCTTC.

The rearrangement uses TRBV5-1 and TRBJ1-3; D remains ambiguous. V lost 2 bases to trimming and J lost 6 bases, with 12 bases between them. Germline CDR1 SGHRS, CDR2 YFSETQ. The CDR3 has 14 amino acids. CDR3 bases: TGCGCCAGCAGCTTAGGAGTTGGGGAAAACACCATATATTTT. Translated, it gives CASSLGVGENTIYF.

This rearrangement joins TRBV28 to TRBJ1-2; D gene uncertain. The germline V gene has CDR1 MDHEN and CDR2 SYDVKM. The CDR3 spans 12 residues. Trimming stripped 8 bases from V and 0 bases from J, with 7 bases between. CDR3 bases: TGTGCCAGCCGACCTTCTAACTATGGCTACACCTTC. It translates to CASRPSNYGYTF.

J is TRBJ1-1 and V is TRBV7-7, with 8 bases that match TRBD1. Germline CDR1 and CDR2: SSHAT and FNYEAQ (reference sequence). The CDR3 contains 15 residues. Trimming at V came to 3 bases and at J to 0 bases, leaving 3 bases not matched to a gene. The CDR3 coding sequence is TGTGCCAGCAGCTTGGGACAGGCCCTGAACACTGAAGCTTTCTTT. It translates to CASSLGQALNTEAFF.

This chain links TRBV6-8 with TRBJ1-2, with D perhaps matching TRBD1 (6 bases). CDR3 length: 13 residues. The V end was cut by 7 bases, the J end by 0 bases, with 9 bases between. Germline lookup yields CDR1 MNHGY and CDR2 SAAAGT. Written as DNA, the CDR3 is TGTGCCAGCAAGAGGACAGCTAACTATGGCTACACCTTC. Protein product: CASKRTANYGYTF.

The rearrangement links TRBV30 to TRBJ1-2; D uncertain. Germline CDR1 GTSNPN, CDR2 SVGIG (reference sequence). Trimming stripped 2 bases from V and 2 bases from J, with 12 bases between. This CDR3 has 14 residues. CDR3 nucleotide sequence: TGTGCCTGGAGTCCCACGATGGGAAACTATGGCTACACCTTC. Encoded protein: CAWSPTMGNYGYTF.

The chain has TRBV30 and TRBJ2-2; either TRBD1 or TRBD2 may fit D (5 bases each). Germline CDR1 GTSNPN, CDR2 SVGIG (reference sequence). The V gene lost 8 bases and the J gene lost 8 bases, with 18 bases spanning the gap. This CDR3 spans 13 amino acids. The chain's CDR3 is CAGMVGRTGELFF. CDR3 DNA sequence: TGTGCCGGGATGGTGGGACGAACAGGGGAGCTGTTTTTT.

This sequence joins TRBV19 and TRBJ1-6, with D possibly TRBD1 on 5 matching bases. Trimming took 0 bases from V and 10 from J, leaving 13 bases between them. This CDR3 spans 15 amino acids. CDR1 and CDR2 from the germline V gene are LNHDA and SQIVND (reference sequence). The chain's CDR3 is CASSIDPDSGSPLHF. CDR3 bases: TGTGCCAGTAGTATAGACCCCGACAGTGGATCACCCCTCCACTTT.

CDR3: CASSKGGGLNEKLFF. The CDR3 nucleotides are TGCGCCAGCAGCAAAGGAGGGGGTCTTAATGAAAAACTGTTTTTT. The chain combines TRBV1 with TRBJ1-4; the table's D call of TRBD1 was not tested on the DNA. TRBV1 is deemed a pseudogene. The CDR3 totals 15 residues.

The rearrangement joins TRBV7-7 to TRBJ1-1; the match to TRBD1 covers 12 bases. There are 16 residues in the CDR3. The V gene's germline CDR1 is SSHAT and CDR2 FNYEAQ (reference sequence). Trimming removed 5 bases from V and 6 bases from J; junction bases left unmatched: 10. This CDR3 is CASSPVLGQGASEAFF. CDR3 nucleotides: TGTGCCAGCAGCCCCGTCCTGGGACAGGGGGCTTCTGAAGCTTTCTTT.

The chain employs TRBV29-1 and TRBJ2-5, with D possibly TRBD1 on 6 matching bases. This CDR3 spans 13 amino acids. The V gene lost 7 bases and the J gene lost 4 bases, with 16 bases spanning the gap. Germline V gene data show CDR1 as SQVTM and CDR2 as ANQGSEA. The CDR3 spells CSGSVGGRETQYF. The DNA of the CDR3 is TGCAGCGGAAGTGTAGGGGGAAGAGAGACCCAGTACTTC.

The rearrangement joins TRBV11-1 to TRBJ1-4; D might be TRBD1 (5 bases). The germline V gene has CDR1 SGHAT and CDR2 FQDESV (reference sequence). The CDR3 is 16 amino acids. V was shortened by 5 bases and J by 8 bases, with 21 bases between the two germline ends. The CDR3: CASSPTGRLRGEKLFF. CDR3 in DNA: TGTGCCAGCAGCCCGACGGGACGCCTCAGAGGGGAAAAACTGTTTTTT. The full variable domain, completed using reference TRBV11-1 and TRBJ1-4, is EAEVAQSPRYKITEKSQAVAFWCDPISGHATLYWYRQILGQGPELLVQFQDESVVDDSQLPKDRFSAERLKGVDSTLKIQPAELGDSAMYLCASSPTGRLRGEKLFFGSGTQLSVL.

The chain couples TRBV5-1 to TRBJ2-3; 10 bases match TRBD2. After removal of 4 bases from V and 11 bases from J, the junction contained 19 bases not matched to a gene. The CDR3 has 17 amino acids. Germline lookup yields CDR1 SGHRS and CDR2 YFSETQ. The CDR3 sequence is CASSQAPNSGGRVGQYF. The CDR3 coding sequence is TGCGCCAGCAGCCAGGCGCCAAATAGCGGGGGGCGAGTTGGGCAGTATTTT.

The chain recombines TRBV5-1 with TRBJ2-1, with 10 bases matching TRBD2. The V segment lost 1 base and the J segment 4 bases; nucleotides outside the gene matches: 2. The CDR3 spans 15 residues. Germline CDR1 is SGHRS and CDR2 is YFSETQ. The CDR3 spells CASSLIAGGYNEQFF. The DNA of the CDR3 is TGCGCCAGCAGCTTGATAGCGGGGGGTTACAATGAGCAGTTCTTC.

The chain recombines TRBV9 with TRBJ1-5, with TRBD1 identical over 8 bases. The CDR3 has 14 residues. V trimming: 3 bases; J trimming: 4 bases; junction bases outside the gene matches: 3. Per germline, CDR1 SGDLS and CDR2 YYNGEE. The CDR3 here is CASSDRTGNQPQHF. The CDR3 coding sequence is TGTGCCAGCAGCGATAGGACAGGGAATCAGCCCCAGCATTTT.

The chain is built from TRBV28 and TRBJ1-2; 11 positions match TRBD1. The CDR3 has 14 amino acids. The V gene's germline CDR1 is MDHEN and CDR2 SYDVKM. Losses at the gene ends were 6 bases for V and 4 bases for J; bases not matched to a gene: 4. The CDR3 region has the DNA TGTGCCAGCAGCCGGGACAGGGGGGGCTATGGCTACACCTTC. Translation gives CASSRDRGGYGYTF.

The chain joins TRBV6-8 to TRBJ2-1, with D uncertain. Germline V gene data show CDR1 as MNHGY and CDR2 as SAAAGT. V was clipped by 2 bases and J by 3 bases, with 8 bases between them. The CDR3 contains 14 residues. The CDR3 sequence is CASSYGGVYNEQFF. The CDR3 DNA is TGTGCCAGCAGTTACGGTGGGGTCTACAATGAGCAGTTCTTC.

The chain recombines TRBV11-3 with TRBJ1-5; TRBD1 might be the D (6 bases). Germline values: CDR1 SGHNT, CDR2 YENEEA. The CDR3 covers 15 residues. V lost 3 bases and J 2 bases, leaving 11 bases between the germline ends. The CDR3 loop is CASSLGRGGNQPQHF. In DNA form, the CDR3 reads TGTGCCAGCAGCTTGGGCAGGGGCGGCAATCAGCCCCAGCATTTT.

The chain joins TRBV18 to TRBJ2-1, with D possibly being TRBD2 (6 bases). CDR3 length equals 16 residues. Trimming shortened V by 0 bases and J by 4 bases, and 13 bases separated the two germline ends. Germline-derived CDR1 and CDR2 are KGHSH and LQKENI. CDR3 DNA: TGTGCCAGCTCACCACCCGGGACTGGGATTTACAATGAGCAGTTCTTC. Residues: CASSPPGTGIYNEQFF.

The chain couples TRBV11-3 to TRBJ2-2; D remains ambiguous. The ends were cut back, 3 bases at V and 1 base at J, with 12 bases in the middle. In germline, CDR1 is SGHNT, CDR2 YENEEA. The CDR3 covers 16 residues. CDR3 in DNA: TGTGCCAGCAGCTTTTGGTCCGGTCTGAACACCGGGGAGCTGTTTTTT. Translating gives CASSFWSGLNTGELFF.

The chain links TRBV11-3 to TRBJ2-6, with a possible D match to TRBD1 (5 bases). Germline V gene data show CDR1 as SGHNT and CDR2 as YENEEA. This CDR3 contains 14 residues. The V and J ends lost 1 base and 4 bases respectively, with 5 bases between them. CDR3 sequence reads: CASSLGGGANVLTF. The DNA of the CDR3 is TGTGCCAGCAGCTTAGGGGGCGGGGCCAACGTCCTGACTTTC.

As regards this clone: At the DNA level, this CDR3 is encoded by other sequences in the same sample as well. As DNA, the CDR3 is TGCGCCAGCAGCTTAGGATCGGGGAACACTGAAGCTTTCTTT. Translated: CASSLGSGNTEAFF. V usage is TRBV5-1 and J usage is TRBJ1-1; D gene uncertain. The CDR3 has 14 amino acids. V lost 2 bases and J 1 base, leaving 9 bases between the germline ends. Germline V lookup: CDR1 SGHRS, CDR2 YFSETQ.

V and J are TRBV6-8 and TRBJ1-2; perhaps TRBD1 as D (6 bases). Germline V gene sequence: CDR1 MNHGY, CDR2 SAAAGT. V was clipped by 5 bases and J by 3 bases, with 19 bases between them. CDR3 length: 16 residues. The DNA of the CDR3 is TGTGCCAGCAGTCGGCTACAGGGACGGTACGACTATGGCTACACCTTC. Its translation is CASSRLQGRYDYGYTF.

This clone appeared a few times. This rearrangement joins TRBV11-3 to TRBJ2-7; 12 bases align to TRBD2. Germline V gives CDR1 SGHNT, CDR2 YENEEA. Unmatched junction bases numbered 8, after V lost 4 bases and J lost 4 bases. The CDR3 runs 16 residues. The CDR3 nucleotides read TGTGCCAGCAGCTCGGGCAGACTAGCGGGGGCGTACGAGCAGTACTTC. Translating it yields CASSSGRLAGAYEQYF.

The CDR3 region is CASSQDLAGGSTDTQYF. For the CDR3, the DNA is TGCGCCAGCAGCCAAGATTTAGCGGGGGGGAGCACAGATACGCAGTATTTT. The gene calls are TRBV4-1 and TRBJ2-3; 11 bases agree with TRBD2. Germline values: CDR1 MGHRA, CDR2 YSYEKL. This CDR3 has 17 residues. After removal of 0 bases from V and 0 bases from J, the junction contained 2 bases not matched to a gene.

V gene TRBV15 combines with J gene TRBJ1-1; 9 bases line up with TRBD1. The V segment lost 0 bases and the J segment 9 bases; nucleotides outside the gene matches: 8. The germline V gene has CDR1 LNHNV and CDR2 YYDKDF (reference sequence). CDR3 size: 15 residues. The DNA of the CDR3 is TGTGCCACCAGCAGAGACGGGACAGGGCGACGCCAAGCTTTCTTT. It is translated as CATSRDGTGRRQAFF.

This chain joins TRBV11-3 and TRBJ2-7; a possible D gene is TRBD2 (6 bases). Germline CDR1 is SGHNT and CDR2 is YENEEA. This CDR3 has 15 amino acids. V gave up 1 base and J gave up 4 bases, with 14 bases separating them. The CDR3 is CASSLGGRDRYEQYF. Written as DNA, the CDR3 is TGTGCCAGCAGCTTAGGCGGGCGGGATCGGTACGAGCAGTACTTC.

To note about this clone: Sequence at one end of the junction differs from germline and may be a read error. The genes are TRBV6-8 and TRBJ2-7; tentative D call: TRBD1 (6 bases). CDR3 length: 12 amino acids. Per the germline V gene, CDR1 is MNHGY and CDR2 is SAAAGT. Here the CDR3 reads CAISAQGYEQYF. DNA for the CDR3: TGTGCCATCAGTGCACAGGGTTACGAGCAGTACTTC.

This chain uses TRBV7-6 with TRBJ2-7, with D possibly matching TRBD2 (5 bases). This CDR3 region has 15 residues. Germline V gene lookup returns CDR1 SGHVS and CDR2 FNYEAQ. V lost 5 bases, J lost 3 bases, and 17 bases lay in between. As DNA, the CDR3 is TGTGCCAGCAGCGCAGGACGGGGTAAGGTCTACGAGCAGTACTTC. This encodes CASSAGRGKVYEQYF.